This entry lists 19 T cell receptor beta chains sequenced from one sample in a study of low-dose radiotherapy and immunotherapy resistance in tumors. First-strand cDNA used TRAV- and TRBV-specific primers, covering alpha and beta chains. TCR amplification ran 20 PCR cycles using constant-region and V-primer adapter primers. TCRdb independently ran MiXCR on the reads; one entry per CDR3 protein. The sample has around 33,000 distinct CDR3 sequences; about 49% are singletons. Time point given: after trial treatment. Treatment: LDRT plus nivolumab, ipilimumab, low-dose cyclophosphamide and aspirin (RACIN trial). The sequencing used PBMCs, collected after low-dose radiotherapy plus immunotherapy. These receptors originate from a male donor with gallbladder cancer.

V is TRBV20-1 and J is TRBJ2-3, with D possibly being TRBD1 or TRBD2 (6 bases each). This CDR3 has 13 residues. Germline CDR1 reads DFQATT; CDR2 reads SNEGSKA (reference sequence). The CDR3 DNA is TGCAGCCCCAGGCCGGGGGCGGCAGATACGCAGTATTTT. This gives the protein CSPRPGAADTQYF.

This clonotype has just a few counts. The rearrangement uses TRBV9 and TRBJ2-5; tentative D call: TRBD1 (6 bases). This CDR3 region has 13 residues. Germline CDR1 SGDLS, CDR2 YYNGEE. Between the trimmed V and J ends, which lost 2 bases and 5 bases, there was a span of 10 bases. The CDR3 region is CASSVRGAETQYF. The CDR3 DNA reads TGTGCCAGCAGCGTCAGGGGAGCGGAGACCCAGTACTTC.

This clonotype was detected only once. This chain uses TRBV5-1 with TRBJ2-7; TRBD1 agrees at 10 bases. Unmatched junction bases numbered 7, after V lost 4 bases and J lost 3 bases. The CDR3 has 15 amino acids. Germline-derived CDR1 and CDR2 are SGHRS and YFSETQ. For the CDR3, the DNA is TGCGCCAGCAGCGCTGGGACAGGGGAAAGCTACGAGCAGTACTTC. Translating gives CASSAGTGESYEQYF.

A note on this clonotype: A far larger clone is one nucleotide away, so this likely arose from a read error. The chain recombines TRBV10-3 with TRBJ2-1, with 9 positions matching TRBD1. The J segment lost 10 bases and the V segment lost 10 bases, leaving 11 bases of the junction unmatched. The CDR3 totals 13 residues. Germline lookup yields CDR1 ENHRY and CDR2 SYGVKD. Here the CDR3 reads CATKGDRVYEQFF. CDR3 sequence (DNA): TGTGCCACCAAGGGGGACAGGGTGTACGAGCAGTTCTTC.

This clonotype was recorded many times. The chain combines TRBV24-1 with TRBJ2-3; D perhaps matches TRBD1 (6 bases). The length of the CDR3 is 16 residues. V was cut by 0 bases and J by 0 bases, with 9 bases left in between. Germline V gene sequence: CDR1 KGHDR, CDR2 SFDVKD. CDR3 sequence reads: CATSDLGGASTDTQYF. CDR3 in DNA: TGTGCCACCAGTGATTTGGGGGGCGCCAGCACAGATACGCAGTATTTT.

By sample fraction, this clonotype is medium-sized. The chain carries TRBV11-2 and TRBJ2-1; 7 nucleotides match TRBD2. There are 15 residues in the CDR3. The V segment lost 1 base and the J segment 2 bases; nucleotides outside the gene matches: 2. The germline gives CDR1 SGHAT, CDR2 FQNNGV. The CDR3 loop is CASSLGLAAYNEQFF. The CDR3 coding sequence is TGTGCCAGCAGCTTAGGCCTAGCGGCCTACAATGAGCAGTTCTTC.

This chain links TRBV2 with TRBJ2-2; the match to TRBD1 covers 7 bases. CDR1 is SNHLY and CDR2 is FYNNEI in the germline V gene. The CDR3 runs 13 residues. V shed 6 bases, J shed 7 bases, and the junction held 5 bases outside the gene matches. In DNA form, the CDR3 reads TGTGCCAGCAGAGGACAGGTGCACGGGGAGCTGTTTTTT. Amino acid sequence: CASRGQVHGELFF. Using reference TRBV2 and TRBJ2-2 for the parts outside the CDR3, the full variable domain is EPEVTQTPSHQVTQMGQEVILRCVPISNHLYFYWYRQILGQKVEFLVSFYNNEISEKSEIFDDQFSVERPDGSNFTLKIRSTKLEDSAMYFCASRGQVHGELFFGEGSRLTVL.

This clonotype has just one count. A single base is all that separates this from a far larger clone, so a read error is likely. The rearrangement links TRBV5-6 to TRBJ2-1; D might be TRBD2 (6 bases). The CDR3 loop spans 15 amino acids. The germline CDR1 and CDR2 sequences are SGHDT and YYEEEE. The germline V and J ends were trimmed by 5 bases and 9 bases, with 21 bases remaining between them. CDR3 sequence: CASSAEGLRTAEQFF. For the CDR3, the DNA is TGTGCCAGCAGTGCCGAGGGACTTCGTACCGCTGAGCAGTTCTTC.

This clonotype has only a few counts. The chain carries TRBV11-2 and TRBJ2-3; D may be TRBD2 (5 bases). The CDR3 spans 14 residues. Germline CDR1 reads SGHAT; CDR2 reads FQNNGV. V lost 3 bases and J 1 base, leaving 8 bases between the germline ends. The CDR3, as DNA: TGTGCCAGCAGCTTTTGGACTGGCACAGATACGCAGTATTTT. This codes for CASSFWTGTDTQYF.

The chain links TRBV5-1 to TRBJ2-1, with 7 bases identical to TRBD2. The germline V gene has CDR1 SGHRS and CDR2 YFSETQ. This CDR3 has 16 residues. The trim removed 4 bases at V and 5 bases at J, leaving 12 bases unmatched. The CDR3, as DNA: TGCGCCAGCAGCCCGGGTGGCGGGAGAGTGGACAATGAGCAGTTCTTC. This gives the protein CASSPGGGRVDNEQFF.

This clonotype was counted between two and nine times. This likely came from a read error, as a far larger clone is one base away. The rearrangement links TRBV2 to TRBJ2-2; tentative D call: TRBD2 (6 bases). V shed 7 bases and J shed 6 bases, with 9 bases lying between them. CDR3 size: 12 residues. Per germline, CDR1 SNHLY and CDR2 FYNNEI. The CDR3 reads CASTPGAGELFF. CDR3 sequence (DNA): TGTGCCAGCACCCCGGGGGCCGGGGAGCTGTTTTTT.

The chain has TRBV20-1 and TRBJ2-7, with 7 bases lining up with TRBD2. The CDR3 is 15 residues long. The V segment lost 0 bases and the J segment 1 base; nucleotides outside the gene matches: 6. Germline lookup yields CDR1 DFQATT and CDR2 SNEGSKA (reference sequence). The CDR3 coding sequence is TGCAGTGCTAGAGATGGTAGCGGGTTATCCTACGAGCAGTACTTC. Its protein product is CSARDGSGLSYEQYF.

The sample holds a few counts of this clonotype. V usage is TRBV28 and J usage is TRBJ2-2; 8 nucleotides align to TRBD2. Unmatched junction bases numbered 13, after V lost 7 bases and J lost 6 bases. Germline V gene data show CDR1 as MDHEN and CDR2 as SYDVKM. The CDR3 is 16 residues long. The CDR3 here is CASTLSSGSGAGELFF. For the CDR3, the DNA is TGTGCCAGCACCCTTTCAAGCGGGAGCGGGGCCGGGGAGCTGTTTTTT.

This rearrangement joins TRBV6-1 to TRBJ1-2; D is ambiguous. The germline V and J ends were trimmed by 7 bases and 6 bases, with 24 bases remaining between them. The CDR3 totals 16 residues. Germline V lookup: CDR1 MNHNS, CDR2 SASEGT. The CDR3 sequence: CASKAVPGNHRNGYTF. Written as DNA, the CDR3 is TGTGCCAGCAAGGCAGTTCCGGGGAACCACCGGAATGGCTACACCTTC.

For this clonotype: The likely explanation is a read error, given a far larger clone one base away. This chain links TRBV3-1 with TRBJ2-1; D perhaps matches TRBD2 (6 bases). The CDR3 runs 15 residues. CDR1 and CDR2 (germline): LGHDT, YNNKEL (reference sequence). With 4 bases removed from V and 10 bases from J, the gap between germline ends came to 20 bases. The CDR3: CASSRPGPGRDEQFF. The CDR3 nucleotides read TGTGCCAGCAGCCGACCCGGGCCAGGGCGGGACGAGCAGTTCTTC.

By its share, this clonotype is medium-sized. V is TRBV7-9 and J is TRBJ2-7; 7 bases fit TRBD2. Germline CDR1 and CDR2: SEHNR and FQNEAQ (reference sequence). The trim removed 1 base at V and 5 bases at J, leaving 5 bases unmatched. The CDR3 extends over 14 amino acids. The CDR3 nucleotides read TGTGCCAGCAGCTTAGGGCGGGGGTACCACGAGCAGTACTTC. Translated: CASSLGRGYHEQYF. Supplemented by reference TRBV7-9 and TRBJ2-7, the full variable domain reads DTGVSQNPRHKITKRGQNVTFRCDPISEHNRLYWYRQTLGQGPEFLTYFQNEAQLEKSRLLSDRFSAERPKGSFSTLEIQRTEQGDSAMYLCASSLGRGYHEQYFGPGTRLTVT.

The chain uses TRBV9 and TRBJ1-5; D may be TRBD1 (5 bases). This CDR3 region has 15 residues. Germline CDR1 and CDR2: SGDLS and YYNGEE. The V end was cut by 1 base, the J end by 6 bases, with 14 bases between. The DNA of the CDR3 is TGTGCCAGCAGCGTATCTAGCCAGGGAGGTCAGCCCCAGCATTTT. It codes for CASSVSSQGGQPQHF.

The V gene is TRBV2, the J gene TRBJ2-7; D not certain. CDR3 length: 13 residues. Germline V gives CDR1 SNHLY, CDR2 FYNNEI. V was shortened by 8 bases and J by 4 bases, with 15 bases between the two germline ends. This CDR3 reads CASLPSSAYEQYF. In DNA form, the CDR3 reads TGTGCCAGCCTTCCGAGCTCGGCGTACGAGCAGTACTTC.

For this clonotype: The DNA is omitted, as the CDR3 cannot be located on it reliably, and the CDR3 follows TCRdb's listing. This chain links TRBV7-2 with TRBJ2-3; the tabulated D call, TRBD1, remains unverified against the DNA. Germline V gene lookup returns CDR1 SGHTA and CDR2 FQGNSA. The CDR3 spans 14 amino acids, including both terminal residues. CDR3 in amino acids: CASSFGQGALEREF.